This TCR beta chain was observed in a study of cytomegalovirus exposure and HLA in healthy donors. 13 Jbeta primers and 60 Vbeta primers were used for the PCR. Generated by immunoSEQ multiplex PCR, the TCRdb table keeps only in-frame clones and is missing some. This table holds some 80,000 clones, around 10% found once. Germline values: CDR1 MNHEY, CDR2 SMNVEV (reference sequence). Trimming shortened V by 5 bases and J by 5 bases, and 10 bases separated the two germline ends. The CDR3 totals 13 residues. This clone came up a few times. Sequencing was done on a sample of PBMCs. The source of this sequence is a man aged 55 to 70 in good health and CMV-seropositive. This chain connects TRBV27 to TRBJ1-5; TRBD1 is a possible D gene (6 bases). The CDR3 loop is CASSHTGHQPQHF. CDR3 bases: TGTGCCAGCAGTCATACAGGGCATCAGCCCCAGCATTTT.